The 16 T cell receptor beta chains below were found in one sample sequenced in a study of cytomegalovirus exposure and HLA in healthy donors. The PCR used 60 Vbeta and 13 Jbeta primers. The assay was immunoSEQ multiplex PCR, and TCRdb's table has in-frame clones only and misses some. The sample lists nearly 110,000 clones; over 60% were seen once. The sequenced material came from PBMCs. These receptors originate from a male donor in good health and CMV-seronegative.

This chain connects TRBV30 to TRBJ1-6; D may be TRBD1 (5 bases). The CDR3 loop spans 14 amino acids. From germline, CDR1 is GTSNPN and CDR2 SVGIG (reference sequence). The V gene lost 0 bases and the J gene lost 8 bases, with 11 bases spanning the gap. CDR3 in amino acids: CAWSVRGGDSPLHF. DNA for the CDR3: TGTGCCTGGAGTGTACGCGGGGGAGATTCACCCCTCCACTTT.

The CDR3 nucleotides read TGTGCCAGCAGAAAATTACTAGCGGGAGTAAATGAGCAGTTCTTC. This sequence encodes CASRKLLAGVNEQFF. The chain has TRBV27 and TRBJ2-1; the match to TRBD2 covers 11 bases. V lost 6 bases, J lost 7 bases, and 8 bases stayed unmatched. The CDR3 totals 15 residues. CDR1 is MNHEY, CDR2 SMNVEV, per germline (reference sequence).

V is TRBV5-1 and J is TRBJ1-4; D may be TRBD1 (6 bases). Deletions cut 4 bases from V and 7 bases from J, with 29 bases between. Germline assignment: CDR1 SGHRS and CDR2 YFSETQ. The CDR3 is 19 residues long. The CDR3 DNA reads TGCGCCAGCAGCAGGCTCTACAGGGTTGGAATTACCAGCGGTGAAAAACTGTTTTTT. Amino acids: CASSRLYRVGITSGEKLFF.

The sample holds one count of this clone. This sequence joins TRBV7-8 and TRBJ2-5; no reliable D call. Trimming stripped 3 bases from V and 5 bases from J, with 10 bases between. CDR3 length equals 13 residues. The germline V gene encodes CDR1 SGHVS and CDR2 FQNEAQ. CDR3 in DNA: TGTGCCAGCAGCTTCTACACGCGGGAGACCCAGTACTTC. This translates into CASSFYTRETQYF.

This clone turned up a few times. The chain employs TRBV6-1 and TRBJ2-7; 12 nucleotides agree with TRBD2. Germline V gene lookup returns CDR1 MNHNS and CDR2 SASEGT. Trimming at V came to 6 bases and at J to 1 base, leaving 1 base not matched to a gene. This CDR3 contains 14 residues. DNA for the CDR3: TGTGCCAGCAGCGGACTAGCGGGGTCCTACGAGCAGTACTTC. It encodes CASSGLAGSYEQYF.

The V and J genes are TRBV28 and TRBJ1-5; D gene ambiguous. Germline CDR1 reads MDHEN; CDR2 reads SYDVKM. The CDR3 covers 12 residues. V was cut by 7 bases and J by 13 bases, with 17 bases left in between. The CDR3 loop reads CASTVGARRQHF. The CDR3 region has the DNA TGTGCCAGCACCGTAGGAGCCCGCCGTCAGCATTTT.

This chain connects TRBV4-1 to TRBJ2-7; D unresolved. The germline V gene has CDR1 MGHRA and CDR2 YSYEKL. The CDR3 length is 14 residues. The V and J ends lost 1 base and 0 bases respectively, with 7 bases between them. Here the CDR3 reads CASSQGAISYEQYF. DNA of the CDR3: TGCGCCAGCAGCCAAGGAGCTATCTCCTACGAGCAGTACTTC.

This chain connects TRBV28 to TRBJ2-7, with 14 bases fitting TRBD2. The CDR3 has 20 amino acids. Trimming removed 4 bases from V and 5 bases from J; junction bases left unmatched: 19. Germline V gives CDR1 MDHEN, CDR2 SYDVKM. CDR3 bases: TGTGCCAGCAGTTCGTTCTTGGGACTAGCGGGAGTCCAAGGCCCCCACGAGCAGTACTTC. As protein: CASSSFLGLAGVQGPHEQYF. The variable domain in full, completed from reference TRBV28 and TRBJ2-7, reads DVKVTQSSRYLVKRTGEKVFLECVQDMDHENMFWYRQDPGLGLRLIYFSYDVKMKEKGDIPEGYSVSREKKERFSLILESASTNQTSMYLCASSSFLGLAGVQGPHEQYFGPGTRLTVT.

The rearrangement joins TRBV11-3 to TRBJ2-5; TRBD1 matches at 9 bases. The CDR3 has 17 residues. Germline assignment: CDR1 SGHNT and CDR2 YENEEA. V was clipped by 1 base and J by 2 bases; unmatched bases: 8. In nucleotides, the CDR3 is TGTGCCAGCAGCTTAGGGATCGGGACAGGGAAGCAAGAGACCCAGTACTTC. Translation gives CASSLGIGTGKQETQYF.

The chain employs TRBV21-1 and TRBJ1-2; the DNA was not compared with TRBD1, the D call given in the table. TRBV21-1 is a listed pseudogene. CDR3 length equals 15 residues. CDR3 nucleotide sequence: TGTGCCAGCAGCCCCGGACAGGAACAGACCTATGGCTACACCTTC. Its protein product is CASSPGQEQTYGYTF.

The genes are TRBV6-1 and TRBJ2-1; 9 nucleotides agree with TRBD2. Germline CDR1 is MNHNS and CDR2 is SASEGT. The CDR3 sequence is 14 residues long. Trimming at V came to 5 bases and at J to 8 bases, leaving 7 bases not matched to a gene. As DNA, the CDR3 is TGTGCCAGCAGTCCAGGACTAGCGCGGGATGAGCAGTTCTTC. This translates into CASSPGLARDEQFF.

The V call is TRBV7-8, the J call TRBJ2-1; 7 nucleotides match TRBD2. This CDR3 has 15 amino acids. In germline, CDR1 is SGHVS, CDR2 FQNEAQ. V trimming: 5 bases; J trimming: 8 bases; junction bases outside the gene matches: 12. The CDR3 is CASSPLGRERDEQFF. CDR3 coding DNA: TGTGCCAGCAGCCCCCTAGGGCGGGAGAGAGATGAGCAGTTCTTC.

This clone has a single count. This chain links TRBV29-1 with TRBJ1-1; D unresolved. The germline V gene encodes CDR1 SQVTM and CDR2 ANQGSEA. V was cut by 4 bases and J by 3 bases, with 6 bases left in between. The CDR3 covers 11 residues. This CDR3 reads CSVVLHTEAFF. In nucleotides, the CDR3 is TGCAGCGTTGTTCTCCACACTGAAGCTTTCTTT.

The genes are TRBV18 and TRBJ1-1; no firm D call. V was pared by 7 bases and J by 1 base, with 13 bases between. The CDR3 has 14 residues. In germline, CDR1 is KGHSH, CDR2 LQKENI. CDR3 DNA: TGTGCCAGCTTTCCACCTTTACAGAACACTGAAGCTTTCTTT. It encodes CASFPPLQNTEAFF.

CDR3 DNA: TGCGCCAGCAGGCCGGGACTAGCCGGGGAGCTGTTTTTT. This translates into CASRPGLAGELFF. V and J are TRBV10-1 and TRBJ2-2, with 8 nucleotides matching TRBD2. The germline V gene has CDR1 WNHNN and CDR2 SYGVQD (reference sequence). With 6 bases clipped from V and 6 bases from J, the junction kept 3 bases outside the gene matches. The CDR3 contains 13 residues.

The chain uses TRBV16 and TRBJ1-1; unclear D gene. The CDR3 totals 13 residues. The V gene's germline CDR1 is KGHSY and CDR2 FQNENV. Deletions cut 1 base from V and 4 bases from J, with 7 bases between. The CDR3 nucleotides are TGTGCCAGCAGCCAATTTTTGAGCACTGAAGCTTTCTTT. Protein: CASSQFLSTEAFF.